The 30 T cell receptor beta chains in this list originate from one sample, sequenced in a study of early T cells in non-severe SARS-CoV-2 infection. TCRdb reprocessed the 5' RACE reads via MiXCR and lists one record per CDR3 protein. The data show tens of thousands of distinct CDR3 sequences, 4% to 5.5% seen once. Sequencing was carried out using whole blood. These receptors all come from an adult who was a healthcare worker with PCR-confirmed SARS-CoV-2 infection or an uninfected control (not recorded which).

This clonotype was detected only once. The CDR3: CASSTRDLTYEQYF. The CDR3 DNA reads TGTGCCAGCAGCACGCGGGACTTAACCTACGAGCAGTACTTC. V gene TRBV5-4 combines with J gene TRBJ2-7, with D perhaps TRBD2 (6 bases). V lost 4 bases, J lost 2 bases, and 13 bases lay in between. Looked up from germline, CDR1 is SGHNT and CDR2 is YYREEE (reference sequence). This CDR3 has 14 residues.

The chain couples TRBV10-2 to TRBJ2-7, with D unclear. Germline CDR1 reads WSHSY; CDR2 reads SAAADI. This CDR3 spans 13 amino acids. Trimming removed 3 bases from V and 7 bases from J, with 13 bases in between. Here the CDR3 reads CASSDVTQREQYF. DNA of the CDR3: TGCGCCAGCAGTGATGTAACTCAGCGTGAGCAGTACTTC.

This clonotype has a count of ten or more. The chain carries TRBV20-1 and TRBJ1-2; no reliable D call. V gave up 0 bases and J gave up 4 bases, with 12 bases separating them. The germline V gene encodes CDR1 DFQATT and CDR2 SNEGSKA (reference sequence). The CDR3 is 14 amino acids. The CDR3 loop reads CSARDLSRVYGYTF. In nucleotides, the CDR3 is TGCAGTGCTAGAGATCTGTCTCGGGTCTATGGCTACACCTTC.

This clonotype has a count of ten or more. This chain joins TRBV7-8 and TRBJ2-1; D is ambiguous. Germline V lookup: CDR1 SGHVS, CDR2 FQNEAQ. The CDR3 is 14 residues long. V was trimmed by 7 bases and J by 5 bases, leaving 15 bases between them. The CDR3 sequence: CASKSSAENNEQFF. In DNA, the CDR3 is TGTGCCAGCAAAAGTTCGGCGGAGAACAATGAGCAGTTCTTC.

This clonotype occurred many times. The J gene is TRBJ1-3, the V gene TRBV6-5; D remains unclear. Germline V lookup: CDR1 MNHEY, CDR2 SVGAGI. This CDR3 has 15 residues. V lost 7 bases, J lost 0 bases, and 13 bases lay in between. The CDR3, as DNA: TGTGCCAGCATCCCTTTCCCGAGCTCTGGAAACACCATATATTTT. The encoded protein is CASIPFPSSGNTIYF.

In its sample, this clonotype was seen a few times. The rearrangement uses TRBV11-1 and TRBJ2-4; TRBD1 is a possible D gene (5 bases). Germline CDR1 and CDR2: SGHAT and FQDESV (reference sequence). The CDR3 loop spans 17 amino acids. V was pared by 3 bases and J by 3 bases, with 18 bases between. DNA of the CDR3: TGTGCCAGCAGCTTTTTTAGGGCAGGGCAGGACAAAAACATTCAGTACTTC. As protein: CASSFFRAGQDKNIQYF.

In its sample, this clonotype is medium-sized. The chain is built from TRBV3-1 and TRBJ2-4; D possibly corresponds to TRBD2 (6 bases). CDR3 length equals 15 residues. V was clipped by 3 bases and J by 0 bases, with 9 bases between them. The germline CDR1 and CDR2 sequences are LGHDT and YNNKEL (reference sequence). The CDR3 region has the DNA TGTGCCAGCAGCCAGCAGGGACTAGCCAAAAACATTCAGTACTTC. Protein product: CASSQQGLAKNIQYF.

This rearrangement joins TRBV24-1 to TRBJ2-1; D gene ambiguous. The CDR3 extends over 12 amino acids. The germline V gene encodes CDR1 KGHDR and CDR2 SFDVKD. The V gene lost 2 bases and the J gene lost 11 bases, with 9 bases spanning the gap. The DNA of the CDR3 is TGTGCCACCAGTGATTCTTTACAGAAGCAGTTCTTC. Protein sequence: CATSDSLQKQFF.

This clonotype was seen repeatedly, ten times or more. The V call is TRBV20-1, the J call TRBJ2-1, with a tentative D call TRBD1 (6 bases). V lost 2 bases, J lost 3 bases, and 14 bases lay in between. The germline V gene has CDR1 DFQATT and CDR2 SNEGSKA (reference sequence). The CDR3 sequence is 15 residues long. The CDR3 is CSARSDRGDYNEQFF. The CDR3 nucleotides read TGCAGTGCTAGATCGGACAGAGGGGACTACAATGAGCAGTTCTTC.

This clonotype occurred many times. This rearrangement joins TRBV7-2 to TRBJ2-5; the D call may be TRBD1 or TRBD2 (5 bases each). The V gene's germline CDR1 is SGHTA and CDR2 FQGNSA. This CDR3 has 15 amino acids. The V and J ends lost 5 bases and 1 base respectively, with 14 bases between them. This CDR3 is CASSPRDGRQETQYF. Here the CDR3 DNA reads TGTGCCAGCAGCCCCCGGGACGGTCGCCAAGAGACCCAGTACTTC.

At least ten counts were recorded for this clonotype. Here the CDR3 reads CASRLPNSGNTIYF. The DNA of the CDR3 is TGTGCCAGCAGGTTACCAAACTCGGGAAACACCATATATTTT. The chain is built from TRBV12-3 or TRBV12-4 and TRBJ1-3; D is ambiguous. The germline V and J ends were trimmed by 6 bases and 4 bases, with 13 bases remaining between them. The CDR3 runs to 14 residues.

This clonotype came up many times. The gene calls are TRBV6-2 or TRBV6-3 and TRBJ2-7, with 8 bases fitting TRBD2. The CDR3 is 14 amino acids. CDR1 MNHEY and CDR2 SVGEGT come from the germline V gene. The V and J ends lost 6 bases and 3 bases, in that order; junction bases with no gene match: 7. CDR3 nucleotide sequence: TGTGCCAGCAGATTGACTAGCGCCAGCTACGAGCAGTACTTC. Its protein product is CASRLTSASYEQYF.

This clonotype was seen a few times. The rearrangement uses TRBV28 and TRBJ2-5, with TRBD1 matching 7 bases. CDR3 size: 15 residues. Trimming cost V 5 bases and J 0 bases; bases outside gene matches: 6. Germline V gene lookup returns CDR1 MDHEN and CDR2 SYDVKM. This CDR3 reads CASSRGQAYQETQYF. In DNA form, the CDR3 reads TGTGCCAGCAGTCGTGGACAGGCGTACCAAGAGACCCAGTACTTC.

This clonotype was seen a handful of times. The J gene is TRBJ2-1, the V gene TRBV11-2; 7 nucleotides agree with TRBD2. This CDR3 contains 14 residues. V was pared by 3 bases and J by 15 bases, with 14 bases of the junction left unmatched. Germline CDR1 reads SGHAT; CDR2 reads FQNNGV. As DNA, the CDR3 is TGTGCCAGCAGCTTCTCTCCCGAAGGACTAGTCCCGTTCTTC. It is translated as CASSFSPEGLVPFF.

In its sample, this clonotype was seen a few times. The chain employs TRBV28 and TRBJ2-7; 8 bases line up with TRBD2. V trimming: 4 bases; J trimming: 4 bases; junction bases outside the gene matches: 9. This CDR3 is built from 15 residues. Germline CDR1 MDHEN, CDR2 SYDVKM. The CDR3 sequence: CASSSLSGSQYEQYF. In DNA, the CDR3 is TGTGCCAGCAGTTCCCTGAGCGGGAGTCAGTACGAGCAGTACTTC.

The gene calls are TRBV11-1 and TRBJ2-1; D ambiguous. Germline values: CDR1 SGHAT, CDR2 FQDESV (reference sequence). The CDR3 has 14 residues. The V end lost 5 bases, the J end lost 7 bases, and 15 bases lay between the germline ends. Here the CDR3 DNA reads TGTGCCAGCAGCCCGAGTGGAGTTTGGAATGAGCAGTTCTTC. It translates to CASSPSGVWNEQFF.

This clonotype came up a few times. The rearrangement joins TRBV29-1 to TRBJ2-5; 7 bases map to TRBD1. This CDR3 region has 12 residues. V shed 1 base, J shed 4 bases, and the junction held 0 bases outside the gene matches. Germline-derived CDR1 and CDR2 are SQVTM and ANQGSEA. For the CDR3, the DNA is TGCAGCGTTGAAGGGGACAGAGAGACCCAGTACTTC. Protein: CSVEGDRETQYF.

This clonotype has at least ten counts. The chain carries TRBV24-1 and TRBJ2-2; possible D gene TRBD1, 6 bases. The CDR3 totals 16 residues. The V end lost 5 bases, the J end lost 4 bases, and 16 bases lay between the germline ends. Germline assignment: CDR1 KGHDR and CDR2 SFDVKD. The CDR3, as DNA: TGTGCCACCAGTGGGCCGGTACAGGGTGTCACCGGGGAGCTGTTTTTT. Translated: CATSGPVQGVTGELFF.

The V call is TRBV28, the J call TRBJ2-4, with no clear D. Germline V CDR1 and CDR2: MDHEN, SYDVKM. V lost 8 bases, J lost 1 base, and 6 bases lay in between. This CDR3 is 12 amino acids long. In DNA form, the CDR3 reads TGTGCCAGCGGGTTGGCCAAAAACATTCAGTACTTC. Protein product: CASGLAKNIQYF.

In this sample, this clonotype turned up a few times. The CDR3 spells CASRSGLNSPLHF. The CDR3 nucleotides are TGCGCCAGCAGATCCGGCCTAAATTCACCCCTCCACTTT. V is TRBV4-3 and J is TRBJ1-6, with D hard to call. The CDR3 consists of 13 residues. The germline gives CDR1 LGHNA, CDR2 YSLEER. V shed 6 bases and J shed 7 bases, with 10 bases lying between them.

In this sample, this clonotype turned up many times. V and J are TRBV5-5 and TRBJ1-5; D gene ambiguous. Germline loops: CDR1 SGHKS, CDR2 YYEKEE (reference sequence). The CDR3 is made up of 18 amino acids. With 0 bases removed from V and 0 bases from J, the gap between germline ends came to 16 bases. The DNA for the CDR3 is TGTGCCAGCAGCTTGGTGGCACAGAATATACATAGCAATCAGCCCCAGCATTTT. This sequence encodes CASSLVAQNIHSNQPQHF.

V usage is TRBV20-1 and J usage is TRBJ2-3; D uncertain. This CDR3 is 13 amino acids long. Trimming took 3 bases from V and 4 from J, leaving 11 bases between them. Germline V gene data show CDR1 as DFQATT and CDR2 as SNEGSKA (reference sequence). DNA of the CDR3: TGCAGTGCTAGCCGAACTTCGGCAGATACGCAGTATTTT. Protein: CSASRTSADTQYF.

This clonotype was counted between two and nine times. The chain is built from TRBV4-3 and TRBJ2-2; TRBD1 agrees at 10 bases. The CDR3 is made up of 16 amino acids. CDR1 is LGHNA and CDR2 is YSLEER in the germline V gene. Unmatched junction bases numbered 5, after V lost 0 bases and J lost 7 bases. The CDR3 DNA follows: TGCGCCAGCAGCCAAGACCCCGGACAGGGGGTCGGGGAGCTGTTTTTT. Its protein product is CASSQDPGQGVGELFF.

This clonotype was detected ten times or more. The chain carries TRBV20-1 and TRBJ2-7; TRBD1 might be the D (5 bases). Trimming took 5 bases from V and 2 from J, leaving 16 bases between them. This CDR3 is built from 14 residues. Germline V gene data show CDR1 as DFQATT and CDR2 as SNEGSKA (reference sequence). The CDR3 DNA sequence: TGCAGTGCTCTATCAGGACAACAAGCCTACGAGCAGTACTTC. This translates into CSALSGQQAYEQYF.

Ten or more counts support this clonotype. The rearrangement links TRBV7-2 to TRBJ1-2; D ambiguous. In germline, CDR1 is SGHTA, CDR2 FQGNSA. The germline V and J ends were trimmed by 1 base and 4 bases, with 7 bases remaining between them. CDR3 length equals 13 residues. CDR3 in amino acids: CASSLEGGYGYTF. The DNA for the CDR3 is TGTGCCAGCAGCTTAGAAGGCGGCTATGGCTACACCTTC.

This clonotype was picked up many times. The J gene is TRBJ2-2, the V gene TRBV7-2; 7 nucleotides agree with TRBD2. The CDR3 sequence is 16 residues long. The V segment lost 5 bases and the J segment 4 bases; nucleotides outside the gene matches: 10. The germline V gene has CDR1 SGHTA and CDR2 FQGNSA. CDR3 sequence reads: CASSPMGRGPTGELFF. CDR3 bases: TGTGCCAGCAGCCCAATGGGGAGGGGTCCCACCGGGGAGCTGTTTTTT.

This clonotype appeared many times. The chain recombines TRBV28 with TRBJ2-1; 7 bases agree with TRBD2. CDR1 and CDR2 from the germline V gene are MDHEN and SYDVKM. Trimming at V came to 3 bases and at J to 3 bases, leaving 2 bases not matched to a gene. The CDR3 consists of 14 residues. CDR3 sequence: CASSFGGSYNEQFF. The DNA for the CDR3 is TGTGCCAGCAGTTTTGGCGGGAGCTACAATGAGCAGTTCTTC.

Ten or more counts support this clonotype. The chain combines TRBV20-1 with TRBJ1-2; perhaps TRBD1 as D (5 bases). Germline V gene sequence: CDR1 DFQATT, CDR2 SNEGSKA (reference sequence). The CDR3 length is 17 residues. V lost 0 bases and J 2 bases, leaving 19 bases between the germline ends. CDR3 sequence: CSARDPQPGRINYGYTF. DNA for the CDR3: TGCAGTGCTAGAGATCCACAACCGGGACGCATAAACTATGGCTACACCTTC.

This clonotype was counted at least ten times. The rearrangement uses TRBV12-3 or TRBV12-4 and TRBJ2-3; TRBD1 is a possible D gene (6 bases). Trimming removed 6 bases at V and 4 bases at J, with 14 bases between. The CDR3 has 14 amino acids. The CDR3 DNA is TGTGCCAGCAGCATAGGGGGACGCGCAGATACGCAGTATTTT. Translated: CASSIGGRADTQYF.

The chain recombines TRBV7-8 with TRBJ1-4; D gene unclear. This CDR3 spans 14 amino acids. V dropped 4 bases and J dropped 8 bases, with 14 bases sitting between them. Germline V gives CDR1 SGHVS, CDR2 FQNEAQ. CDR3 bases: TGTGCCAGCAGCTCGAACCGAGTTATGGAAAAACTGTTTTTT. Protein sequence: CASSSNRVMEKLFF.